What follows describes a single TCR beta chain. The antigen it recognizes is unknown. It has no much larger one-base neighbor in the sample; base qualities were not kept. These data come from a study of shared clonotypes between healthy human individuals (dated by TCRdb to 2018 to 2021). Regarding the research as a whole: The cohort included a few men and a couple of women between 18 and 49 years of age. Per donor, three plates each were used for CD4 naive and CD4 memory, two for CD8 naive, and one for CD8 memory. To estimate repertoire size and how much clonotype sharing occurs between individuals, the study deeply sequenced the blood TCR repertoires of roughly 5 healthy adults. To increase sequencing depth and limit assay-specific biases, TCR repertoire library preparation and sequencing were carried out by different laboratories using diverse techniques. Each donor's leukapheresis produced roughly between roughly 0.85 and 10 billion PBMCs.

Healthy HIV-negative adults with no recently reported acute infections or vaccinations were included as donors. Only Caucasian adults living in Nashville, Tennessee, USA were represented among the donors. Magnetic negative selection was used to enrich CD4+ T cells, after which naive cells were positively selected on CD45RA and the negative fraction became the memory subset. Blood was collected by leukapheresis, and PBMCs were isolated by Ficoll-Histopaque density gradient centrifugation and then cryopreserved in liquid nitrogen vapor phase. Purity and quantity of every magnetically sorted T cell population were checked by analytical flow cytometry. Genomic DNA was isolated from each sorted fraction and quantified by UV absorbance on a Nanodrop 2000c. TCR CDR3 regions were amplified from genomic DNA by multiplex PCR using the deep immunoSEQ assay. For each cell subset, the extracted genomic DNA was distributed evenly across all wells of several immunoSEQ 96-well plates, and each plate served as one replicate. For sorted subsets, 150 to 250 ng genomic DNA, equal to tens of thousands of T cell genomes, was loaded into each replicate PCR. Purified libraries were measured with a Qubit 3.0 fluorometer, size-checked on a Bioanalyzer 2100, and measured again with the KAPA Library Quantification kit. A separate single-read 150-cycle Illumina NextSeq 550 flow cell was used to sequence each immunoSEQ 96-well plate. The published analysis was carried out like this. Because the immunoSEQ output included only junctional sequences and no quality scores, the filtering could not be the same as the filtering used for full-length reads. Sequences were annotated with PyIR, a Python wrapper for IgBLAST v1.9, using IMGT germline references to assign V/J genes and CDR3. Reads with weak V/J assignments (E-value above 1e-6), missing CDR3, stop codons, out-of-frame junctions, or ambiguous translated residues were removed. V3J clonotypes were defined by identical inferred V gene, J gene, and CDR3 amino acid sequence. Percentage overlap between repertoires was computed as shared unique clonotypes divided by the size of the smaller repertoire. RTK rarefaction, the Chao1 estimator, and Recon v2.1 estimates of unobserved clonotypes were used to assess repertoire richness. Generation probabilities for all TCRbeta clonotypes obtained by the gDNA method from several donors were computed using OLGA. Not all clones reach the TCRdb copy of this immuneACCESS table, which keeps in-frame sequences only. Checked studies attribute under half of the gap to unresolved V genes and leave the rest unexplained. For V, J and clone size, that table is used; D and trimming come from the DNA. Counted in this sample were millions of clones; approximately 93% of them appeared once. Together, the top ten hold approximately 0.4% of the sample.

On the study overall, not on this receptor specifically: Rarefaction of sorted-subset datasets indicated incomplete sequencing despite the large sequencing depth. Across four donors, around 5% of naive CD4, around 3.3% of naive CD8, about 2% of memory CD4, and over 0.35% of memory CD8 clonotypes were shared. Naive subsets generally had larger estimated clonotype richness than memory subsets did. Based on pairwise subsampling, the degree of clonotype sharing among donors was expected to be affected by sequencing depth. Because the study included only a small number of donors, the genetic and exposure-history diversity represented was limited. Clonotypes shared by all four sorted-subset donors showed higher generation probabilities than non-shared clonotypes. Sampling was restricted to blood, and TCR repertoires in tissues likely differ from the TCR repertoires found in blood.

The TCR originated in a man aged 18 to 35 in good health. Some clones in this sample may be carry-over from other donors' samples. Sequenced material: naive CD4+ T cells from PBMCs. The cell subset or site label, read with the paper, signifies: CD45RA+ positively selected.

The bases read TGTGCCAGCAGTGGACAGACTAGCGGAGACAATGAGCAGTTCTTC. Its product reads: CASSGQTSGDNEQFF. The V gene is TRBV6-1 and the J gene is TRBJ2-1; TRBD2 agrees with 9 junctional bases. CDR1 and CDR2 (MNHNS, SASEGT) derive from the germline V gene. Inclusive of the bounding cysteine and phenylalanine, the CDR3 is 15 residues long. Of the read, only the CDR3 DNA is kept; its 45 bases are in frame from base 1. V loses 4 bases at its end and J loses 5 bases; junction bases beyond the gene matches: 6.